The entry below gives a single TCR beta chain sequence along with its context. Its antigen is currently unknown. Healthy donors had no documented immune events, such as infections, while sampled. The data originate from a study of identifying expanded T cells in peripheral blood. Study results and limitations: Over about two and four weeks, about 16.4 and 19 clones changed, versus more than 1 between replicates. Two-week clone count variance significantly increased as total template count grew.

Germline CDR1 and CDR2: MGHDK and SYGVNS. The CDR3 length is 13 residues. J gave up 11 bases and V 6 bases, and 9 bases lay outside the gene matches. Sequencing was performed with immunoSEQ multiplex PCR; in TCRdb, only in-frame clones are kept and a portion is missing. This table holds 100,000 to 150,000 clones, roughly 82% found once. The chain carries TRBV25-1 and TRBJ1-4, with 7 bases identical to TRBD1. Material for sequencing was blood. This receptor was obtained from a person between 18 and 69 years old in good health. The CDR3: CASRGLDRDKLFF. The DNA of the CDR3 is TGTGCCAGCAGGGGACTTGACAGGGATAAACTGTTTTTT.